This is a list of T cell receptor beta chains from one sample in a study of Ad26.COV2.S vaccination and SARS-CoV-2 variants. Profiled with immunoSEQ multiplex PCR; TCRdb holds only in-frame clones, not every one. Among roughly 300,000 clones listed, roughly nine tenths were seen once. Here the sequenced sample was peripheral blood, taken in a trial of Ad26.COV2.S vaccine versus placebo. The receptor set was obtained from a person aged 18-60 years who received the Ad26.COV2.S COVID-19 vaccine or a placebo. Each CDR3 is given with its conserved first and last residue. Each record gives: D gene, J gene, V gene, clone size, CDR3 DNA, CDR3 protein. A D gene is named only where the DNA matches it firmly. Only some rows state a clone size, as once, few, many or a class for expanded clones.

NA TRBJ2-5 TRBV7-9 NA TGTGCCAGCAGCGATCACTTGGAGACCCAGTACTTC CASSDHLETQYF
NA TRBJ2-2 TRBV7-3 NA TGTGCCAGCAGCCCCCCCCGAACCGGGGAGCTGTTTTTT CASSPPRTGELFF
NA TRBJ1-1 TRBV4-2 NA TGTGCCAGCAGCGAAGGGGATCAAAACACTGAAGCTTTCTTT CASSEGDQNTEAFF
NA TRBJ2-6 TRBV29-1 NA TGCAGCGCGCAGGGTCGTTCTGGGGCCAACGTCCTGACTTTC CSAQGRSGANVLTF
NA TRBJ1-1 TRBV29-1 NA TGCAGCGTTGGGGATTTGATAACTGAAGCTTTCTTT CSVGDLITEAFF
TRBD2 TRBJ2-1 TRBV6-6 few TGTGCCAGTAAGCGGGGAAACTACAATGAGCAGTTCTTC CASKRGNYNEQFF
NA TRBJ2-7 TRBV21-1 NA TGTGCCAGCGGAGAGACAGGCTTC CASGETGF
TRBD1 TRBJ2-5 TRBV27 NA TGTGCCAGCAGTTTGACACAGGGGGCCCGTATAGAGACCCAGTACTTC CASSLTQGARIETQYF
TRBD1 TRBJ2-1 TRBV11-3 NA TGTGCCAGCAGCGGGATCCGGGACAGGGGCGTCGATGAGCAGTTCTTC CASSGIRDRGVDEQFF
NA TRBJ1-1 TRBV28 NA TGTGCCAGCAGTTTAACGTCAGGTGGCACTGAAGCTTTCTTT CASSLTSGGTEAFF
TRBD1 TRBJ2-1 TRBV6-1 NA TGTGCCAGCAGTGAAGCGCTGGGGAGACAGGGGGCCTACAATGAGCAGTTCTTC CASSEALGRQGAYNEQFF
TRBD2 TRBJ2-7 TRBV5-3 once TGTGCCAGAAGCCGACTAGCGGGACCTTATATCGAATACGAGCAGTACTTC CARSRLAGPYIEYEQYF
NA TRBJ1-6 TRBV9 NA TGTGCCAGCAGCTCCCACGGGGGGTACACCCGAGGGAATTCACCCCTCCACTTT CASSSHGGYTRGNSPLHF
TRBD1 TRBJ1-2 TRBV30 NA TGTGCCTGGAGTGGACAGGGGGGGCAGGGTGGCTACACCTTC CAWSGQGGQGGYTF
NA TRBJ2-7 TRBV6-2/TRBV6-3 NA TGTGCCAGCAGTTCGACAGCCTACGAGCAGTACTTC CASSSTAYEQYF
TRBD1 TRBJ1-2 TRBV25-1 NA TGTGCCAGCAGGGTGGGACAGGGGAACTATGGCTACACCTTC CASRVGQGNYGYTF
NA TRBJ2-7 TRBV9 NA TGTGCCAGCAGCGTAGGGGGGCTAGCTCTGAGCGAGCAGTACTTC CASSVGGLALSEQYF
TRBD1 TRBJ2-7 TRBV12-3/TRBV12-4 NA TGTGCCAGCGCGGCAGGGGGCATCGAGCAGTACTTC CASAAGGIEQYF
NA TRBJ2-3 TRBV5-1 NA TGCGCCAGCAGCTTGCGTTCCAGCGGGAGCACAGATACGCAGTATTTT CASSLRSSGSTDTQYF